This T cell receptor (beta chain) came from a study of blood T cell repertoires in COVID-19. Whole-study context: The study drew acute and convalescent COVID-19 samples from the United States, Italy and Spain. PBMCs, B-cell-depleted T cells, or T cells were the source of the cDNA or gDNA that made up the material.

In the original workflow: Amplification of reference gene primers was used by the study to estimate nucleated cell counts. Using immunoSEQ multiplex PCR, the repertoire was profiled, and TCRdb retains in-frame clones only, with some absent. D and trimming come from the DNA, and the V and J calls and clone size come from that table. The data contain under 95,000 clones, approximately 79% of them singletons. This CDR3 is built from 18 residues. CDR1 and CDR2 from the germline V gene are SGHNT and YYREEE (reference sequence). Losses at the gene ends were 4 bases for V and 0 bases for J; bases not matched to a gene: 12.

Specimen: peripheral blood. V usage is TRBV5-4 and J usage is TRBJ2-4, with 8 nucleotides matching TRBD1. The sequence was obtained from a man in his 70s with acute or convalescent COVID-19. CDR3 amino acids: CASSPSQGALIAKNIQYF. As DNA, the CDR3 is TGTGCCAGCAGCCCTTCCCAGGGGGCCCTTATAGCCAAAAACATTCAGTACTTC.